These 21 T cell receptor beta chains originate from one sample sequenced in a study of control samples from healthy donors and cancer patients. This table comes from immunoSEQ multiplex PCR, and its TCRdb copy is limited to in-frame clones, with some not included. The sample lists about 54,000 clones; 95% to 96% were seen once. Sequencing was performed on blood. Receptors were obtained from a woman in her twenties or thirties in good health.

The chain employs TRBV7-9 and TRBJ2-3; the D gene is possibly TRBD2 (5 bases). CDR3 size: 14 residues. The V gene lost 3 bases and the J gene lost 1 base, with 8 bases spanning the gap. Per the germline V gene, CDR1 is SEHNR and CDR2 is FQNEAQ (reference sequence). CDR3 residues: CASSFGGGTDTQYF. Here the CDR3 DNA reads TGTGCCAGCAGCTTCGGAGGAGGCACAGATACGCAGTATTTT.

This clone was seen a few times. J is TRBJ2-7 and V is TRBV4-1; possibly TRBD1 for D (5 bases). The CDR3 is 14 residues long. V gave up 4 bases and J gave up 5 bases, with 15 bases separating them. CDR1 MGHRA and CDR2 YSYEKL come from the germline V gene. CDR3 amino acids: CASSPAGQTHEQYF. In DNA form, the CDR3 reads TGCGCCAGCAGCCCAGCTGGACAAACGCACGAGCAGTACTTC.

The chain employs TRBV3-1 (or the pseudogene TRBV3-2) and TRBJ1-2; 7 nucleotides match TRBD1. With 3 bases clipped from V and 1 base from J, the junction kept 5 bases outside the gene matches. Germline-derived CDR1 and CDR2 are LGHDT and YNNKEL (reference sequence). CDR3 length: 15 amino acids. CDR3 amino acids: CASSHSTGINYGYTF. In DNA form, the CDR3 reads TGTGCCAGCAGCCACTCGACAGGGATTAACTATGGCTACACCTTC.

The chain is built from TRBV27 and TRBJ1-6; D not resolved. CDR1 is MNHEY, CDR2 SMNVEV, per germline (reference sequence). V lost 1 base and J lost 3, with 1 base in between. There are 13 residues in the CDR3. This chain's CDR3 is CASSLFYNSPLHF. Written as DNA, the CDR3 is TGTGCCAGCAGTTTATTCTATAATTCACCCCTCCACTTT.

The V and J genes are TRBV13 and TRBJ2-1; tentative D call: TRBD2 (5 bases). The CDR3 runs 13 residues. Germline V gives CDR1 PRHDT, CDR2 FYEKMQ (reference sequence). The V end lost 5 bases, the J end lost 12 bases, and 17 bases lay between the germline ends. The CDR3 protein is CASSPPGKVRQFF. CDR3 coding DNA: TGTGCCAGCAGCCCCCCCGGGAAGGTGAGGCAGTTCTTC.

The J gene is TRBJ2-5, the V gene TRBV15; possibly TRBD1 or TRBD2 for D (5 bases each). Per germline, CDR1 LNHNV and CDR2 YYDKDF (reference sequence). The V end lost 4 bases, the J end lost 1 base, and 10 bases lay between the germline ends. The CDR3 loop spans 14 amino acids. CDR3 bases: TGTGCCACCAGCATTTATGGGGGCCAAGAGACCCAGTACTTC. Its protein product is CATSIYGGQETQYF. Full variable domain (missing parts from reference TRBV15 and TRBJ2-5): DAMVIQNPRYQVTQFGKPVTLSCSQTLNHNVMYWYQQKSSQAPKLLFHYYDKDFNNEADTPDNFQSRRPNTSFCFLDIRSPGLGDTAMYLCATSIYGGQETQYFGPGTRLLVL.

The chain recombines TRBV7-9 with TRBJ2-5; 8 bases fit TRBD1. Looked up from germline, CDR1 is SEHNR and CDR2 is FQNEAQ (reference sequence). The CDR3 spans 16 residues. V lost 1 base and J lost 1; bases outside the gene matches: 5. In nucleotides, the CDR3 is TGTGCCAGCAGCTTAGGAGGGGGGACAGGCCAAGAGACCCAGTACTTC. It yields the protein CASSLGGGTGQETQYF.

The chain uses TRBV5-1 and TRBJ1-4; D unclear. The germline V gene has CDR1 SGHRS and CDR2 YFSETQ. The CDR3 has 14 residues. V gave up 1 base and J gave up 7 bases, with 11 bases separating them. CDR3 sequence reads: CASSLNSGFEKLFF. In nucleotides, the CDR3 is TGCGCCAGCAGCTTGAACAGTGGGTTTGAAAAACTGTTTTTT.

V gene TRBV27 combines with J gene TRBJ2-7; TRBD1 matches 7 bases. V shed 5 bases and J 2 bases; nucleotides not matched to a gene: 12. The CDR3 runs to 16 residues. CDR1 and CDR2 from the germline V gene are MNHEY and SMNVEV (reference sequence). The CDR3 nucleotides read TGTGCCAGCAGTCCTCAAACAGGGGATTTAGCCTACGAGCAGTACTTC. Translation: CASSPQTGDLAYEQYF.

V is TRBV19 and J is TRBJ2-1; TRBD2 agrees at 8 bases. CDR1 is LNHDA, CDR2 SQIVND, per germline (reference sequence). The V and J ends lost 6 bases and 9 bases, in that order; junction bases with no gene match: 13. This CDR3 is 15 amino acids long. CDR3 loop: CASSTLPGTRGEQFF. The CDR3 coding sequence is TGTGCCAGTAGCACCCTGCCCGGGACTAGGGGTGAGCAGTTCTTC. Complete variable domain (other parts from reference TRBV19 and TRBJ2-1): DGGITQSPKYLFRKEGQNVTLSCEQNLNHDAMYWYRQDPGQGLRLIYYSQIVNDFQKGDIAEGYSVSREKKESFPLTVTSAQKNPTAFYLCASSTLPGTRGEQFFGPGTRLTVL.

V usage is TRBV5-5 and J usage is TRBJ1-6; D call uncertain. V lost 0 bases and J 12 bases, leaving 10 bases between the germline ends. CDR1 is SGHKS and CDR2 is YYEKEE in the germline V gene (reference sequence). The length of the CDR3 is 13 residues. DNA for the CDR3: TGTGCCAGCAGCTTGGCGACCGTGGGACCCCTCCACTTT. Translating it yields CASSLATVGPLHF.

V gene TRBV9 combines with J gene TRBJ2-1, with 13 positions matching TRBD2. This CDR3 region has 17 residues. CDR1 SGDLS and CDR2 YYNGEE come from the germline V gene. Germline trimming cut 4 bases from V and 0 bases from J; bases unmatched to any gene: 4. This CDR3 is CASSPWTSGSSYNEQFF. The CDR3 bases are TGTGCCAGCAGCCCGTGGACTAGCGGGAGCTCCTACAATGAGCAGTTCTTC.

The chain recombines TRBV15 with TRBJ2-1; D not certain. The germline CDR1 and CDR2 sequences are LNHNV and YYDKDF (reference sequence). The CDR3 has 13 amino acids. V was clipped by 0 bases and J by 10 bases, with 10 bases between them. CDR3 in amino acids: CATSRDLVREQFF. In DNA, the CDR3 is TGTGCCACCAGCAGAGATCTGGTCCGGGAGCAGTTCTTC.

This rearrangement joins TRBV19 to TRBJ2-3, with no clear D. The CDR3 consists of 13 residues. V was shortened by 6 bases and J by 6 bases, with 13 bases between the two germline ends. CDR1 is LNHDA and CDR2 is SQIVND in the germline V gene (reference sequence). CDR3 in DNA: TGTGCCAGTAGCCCTTCCATTGGGGATACGCAGTATTTT. Encoded protein: CASSPSIGDTQYF.

This chain links TRBV6-5 with TRBJ2-1; TRBD1 matches at 8 bases. J lost 4 bases, V lost 6 bases, and 5 bases had no gene match. Germline V gives CDR1 MNHEY, CDR2 SVGAGI. The CDR3 covers 14 residues. The DNA of the CDR3 is TGTGCCAGCAGAGTACAGGGGGAGTACAATGAGCAGTTCTTC. This translates into CASRVQGEYNEQFF.

The chain joins TRBV19 to TRBJ2-7; 7 nucleotides agree with TRBD2. CDR3 length equals 19 residues. The junction had 22 bases not matched to a gene; V was cut back by 5 bases and J by 3 bases. Looked up from germline, CDR1 is LNHDA and CDR2 is SQIVND (reference sequence). This CDR3 is CASSPSRGRGTPVIYEQYF. The CDR3 region has the DNA TGTGCCAGTAGTCCGTCACGTGGGAGGGGTACCCCAGTGATCTACGAGCAGTACTTC.

This sequence joins TRBV19 and TRBJ1-2, with no clear D. CDR3 length: 13 residues. V was clipped by 2 bases and J by 8 bases, with 12 bases between them. Per germline, CDR1 LNHDA and CDR2 SQIVND (reference sequence). CDR3 residues: CASSITGFLGYTF. As DNA, the CDR3 is TGTGCCAGTAGTATAACGGGTTTCCTGGGCTACACCTTC.

The chain combines TRBV5-4 with TRBJ2-7; TRBD2 matches 14 bases. This CDR3 is 16 amino acids long. Trimming removed 3 bases from V and 4 bases from J; junction bases left unmatched: 6. The germline CDR1 and CDR2 sequences are SGHNT and YYREEE (reference sequence). This CDR3 reads CASSYSGLAGGYEQYF. CDR3 in DNA: TGTGCCAGCAGCTACTCTGGACTAGCGGGAGGATACGAGCAGTACTTC.

CDR3 amino acids: CASSFEGGGTEAFF. Written as DNA, the CDR3 is TGTGCCAGCAGCTTCGAAGGGGGAGGCACTGAAGCTTTCTTT. J is TRBJ1-1 and V is TRBV5-4, with D perhaps matching TRBD1 (6 bases). Trimming took 2 bases from V and 4 from J, leaving 12 bases between them. This CDR3 has 14 amino acids. Germline V lookup: CDR1 SGHNT, CDR2 YYREEE (reference sequence).

This chain uses TRBV28 with TRBJ2-3; D may correspond to TRBD1 or TRBD2 (5 bases each). This CDR3 has 14 residues. The germline V gene has CDR1 MDHEN and CDR2 SYDVKM. Trimming pared 3 bases from V and 4 bases from J, leaving 11 bases between. CDR3 in DNA: TGTGCCAGCAGTTTGGGGACGACCTCAGATACGCAGTATTTT. Amino acid sequence: CASSLGTTSDTQYF.

This chain uses TRBV30 with TRBJ2-7; D may correspond to TRBD1 or TRBD2 (5 bases each). Germline V gene data show CDR1 as GTSNPN and CDR2 as SVGIG (reference sequence). CDR3 length equals 15 residues. Here the CDR3 reads CAHSPRGAQIYEQYF. The CDR3 DNA reads TGTGCTCATTCTCCCAGAGGGGCGCAAATCTACGAGCAGTACTTC.